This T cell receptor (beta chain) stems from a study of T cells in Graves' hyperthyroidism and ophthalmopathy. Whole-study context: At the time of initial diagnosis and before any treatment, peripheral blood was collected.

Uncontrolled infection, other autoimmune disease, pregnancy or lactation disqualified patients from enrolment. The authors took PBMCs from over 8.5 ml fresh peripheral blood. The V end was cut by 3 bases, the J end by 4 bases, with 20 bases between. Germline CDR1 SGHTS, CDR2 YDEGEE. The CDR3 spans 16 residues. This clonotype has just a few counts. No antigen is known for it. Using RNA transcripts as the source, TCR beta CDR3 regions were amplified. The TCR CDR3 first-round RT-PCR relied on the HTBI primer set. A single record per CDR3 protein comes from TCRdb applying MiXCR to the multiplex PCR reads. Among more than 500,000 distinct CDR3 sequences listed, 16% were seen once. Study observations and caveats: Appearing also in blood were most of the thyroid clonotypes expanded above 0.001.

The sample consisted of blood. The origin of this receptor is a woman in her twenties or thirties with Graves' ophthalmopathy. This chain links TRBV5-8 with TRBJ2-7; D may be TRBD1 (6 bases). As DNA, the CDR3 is TGTGCCAGCAGCTCGGACCGGGACAAAGGACGGTACGAGCAGTACTTC. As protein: CASSSDRDKGRYEQYF. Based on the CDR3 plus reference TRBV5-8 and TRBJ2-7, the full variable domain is EAGVTQSPTHLIKTRGQQATLRCSPISGHTSVYWYQQALGLGLQFLLWYDEGEERNRGNFPPRFSGRQFPNYSSELNVNALELEDSALYLCASSSDRDKGRYEQYFGPGTRLTVT.